This T cell receptor (beta chain) was captured in a study of T-cell memory formation after mild COVID-19 (TCRdb year 2021). Regarding the study in general: Most TCR sequence clusters were specific to one of the two donors. In a couple of donors, T-cell clones that expanded and contracted after mild COVID-19 were followed by sequencing TCRalpha and TCRbeta repertoires longitudinally. Two young, previously healthy adult volunteers made up the cohort, one male and one female. What the authors observed across the whole study: From day 15 to 85, contracting clones showed balanced CD4/CD8 phenotypes, whereas a second wave of clones that expanded from day 15 to 37 leaned towards CD4+. Contracting CD4+ clones were located mainly in the CM and EM memory subsets, whereas CD8+ clones were found to be enriched in EMRA. Only two mild cases were covered in the study, and larger cohorts including severe cases with pre-infection samples were considered necessary. SARS-CoV-2 specificity was not confirmed for the second-wave clones peaking on day 37. Some responding clones were detected in pre-infection memory, suggesting pre-existing cross-reactive memory T cells joined the SARS-CoV-2 response.

Ficoll-Paque density gradient centrifugation was used to isolate PBMCs. Worth noting for this clonotype: Its target antigen remains unknown. The input lacks base qualities; no much larger clone sits a single base away.

Spanning cysteine to phenylalanine, the CDR3 consists of 14 amino acids. Of the read, only the CDR3 DNA is kept; its 42 bases are in frame from base 1. V is pared back by 8 bases and J by 7 bases, with 20 bases lying between the germline termini. CDR1 and CDR2 (MNHEY, SVGEGT) derive from the germline V gene. TCRdb records Illumina NovaSeq 6000 as the sequencer. TCRalpha and TCRbeta cDNA libraries were constructed by 5'RACE with constant-segment primers, with sample barcodes and unique molecular identifiers being introduced. Trizol reagent was used to extract RNA from every sample. Libraries were amplified in two PCR steps, with a second sample barcode and Illumina TruSeq adapters added in the second step. Libraries were sequenced on an Illumina NovaSeq with 2 x 150 bp paired-end reads. From the authors' description of their analysis: Demultiplexing of reads and collapsing into UMI-guided consensus sequences were performed with migec v1.2.7. With mixcr v2.1.11, UMI consensuses were aligned to TRA and TRB V and J templates and assembled into clonotypes. Expanded or contracted clonotypes were those called significant by both edgeR and NoisET, with noise models trained on biological replicates. For edgeR calls, the thresholds were a false discovery rate-adjusted p below 0.01 and a log2 fold-change of 1. PCA with hierarchical clustering of max-normalized trajectories of the 1000 most abundant clonotypes was used as exploratory dynamics analysis. Each responding clone was given a CD4 or CD8 phenotype based on the CD4+ and CD8+ repertoires, which had been sequenced separately. TCRdb reanalyzed the raw reads on its own, using fastp at Q25 for trimming and MiXCR for clone calling, and kept in-frame beta chains. Each CDR3 protein appears once, grouped with its most common genes and DNA. The V and J calls and clone size are TCRdb's, not the authors'. This sample has tens of thousands of distinct CDR3 sequences in its table, and about 16% of those were observed once. The ten largest make up 39% of the sample.

The rearranged segments are TRBV6-2 or TRBV6-3 and TRBJ1-1, and the D gene may be TRBD1, 5 bases matching. Sample: PBMCs or a T cell subset sorted from them (not recorded which). The TCR comes from a man aged 18-30 years who had mild COVID-19 (a few samples of this study predate the infection). The sample titles of this study are shuffled in the database, so cell type and time point are left out; the donor was told from shared clones. The CDR3: CASGLPGTLSEAFF. The sequenced DNA: TGTGCCAGCGGCCTCCCGGGGACTTTAAGTGAAGCTTTCTTT.